The source of this T cell receptor beta chain is a study of blood T cells in healthy people across ages. Together with a sample-barcoded 5' primer, a J-beta primer mix was included in a second PCR lasting roughly 6 to 12 cycles. Tags on each cDNA molecule came from a template-switch adaptor with 12 random nucleotides. At least 2.5 million CDR3-containing paired-end reads were obtained per sample. One entry per CDR3 protein results from TCRdb running MiXCR on the 5' RACE reads. The table includes about 900,000 distinct CDR3 sequences, roughly 52% detected once. V was cut by 4 bases and J by 9 bases, with 19 bases left in between. This CDR3 has 16 residues. CDR1 and CDR2 from the germline V gene are LGHDT and YNNKEL (reference sequence). Healthy Caucasian individuals from Russia aged about 6 to 95 served as donors.

The rearrangement joins TRBV3-1 to TRBJ1-6; D is perhaps TRBD1 (6 bases). What was sequenced was blood. This receptor was taken from a man under 40 in good health. CDR3 loop: CASSPRYREGRSPLHF. CDR3 sequence (DNA): TGTGCCAGCAGCCCCCGCTACAGGGAGGGGCGTTCACCCCTCCACTTT.